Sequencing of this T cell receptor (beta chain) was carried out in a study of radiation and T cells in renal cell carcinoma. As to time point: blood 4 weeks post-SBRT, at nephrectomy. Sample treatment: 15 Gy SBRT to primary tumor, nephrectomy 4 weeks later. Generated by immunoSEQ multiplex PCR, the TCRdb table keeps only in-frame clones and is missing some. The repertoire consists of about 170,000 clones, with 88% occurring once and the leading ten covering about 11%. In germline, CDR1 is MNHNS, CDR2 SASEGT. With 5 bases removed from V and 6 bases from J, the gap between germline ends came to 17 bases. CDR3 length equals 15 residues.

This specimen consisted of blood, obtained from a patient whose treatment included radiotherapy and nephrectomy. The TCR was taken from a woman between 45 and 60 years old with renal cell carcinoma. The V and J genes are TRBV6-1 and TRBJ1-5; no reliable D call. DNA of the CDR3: TGTGCCAGCAGTCCCCGGGTCTCGGAGGGTCAGCCCCAGCATTTT. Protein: CASSPRVSEGQPQHF.